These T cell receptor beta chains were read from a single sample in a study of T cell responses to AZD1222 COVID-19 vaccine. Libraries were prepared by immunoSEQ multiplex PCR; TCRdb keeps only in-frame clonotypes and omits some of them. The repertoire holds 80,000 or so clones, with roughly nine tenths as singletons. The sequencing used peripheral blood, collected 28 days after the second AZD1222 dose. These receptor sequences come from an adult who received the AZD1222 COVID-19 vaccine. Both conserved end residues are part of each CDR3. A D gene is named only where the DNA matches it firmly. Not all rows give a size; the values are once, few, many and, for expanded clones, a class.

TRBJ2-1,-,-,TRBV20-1,CSASMRRDEQFF,TGCAGTGCTAGTATGCGGCGCGATGAGCAGTTCTTC
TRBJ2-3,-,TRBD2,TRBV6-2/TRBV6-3,CASSGLAGGGSTDTQYF,TGTGCCAGCAGTGGACTAGCGGGAGGAGGGAGCACAGATACGCAGTATTTT
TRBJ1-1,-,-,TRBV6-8,CASSYSAGAGTEAFF,TGTGCCAGCAGTTACTCGGCCGGGGCGGGCACTGAAGCTTTCTTT
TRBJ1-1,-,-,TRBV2,CASRQTENTEAFF,TGTGCCAGCAGGCAAACAGAGAACACTGAAGCTTTCTTT
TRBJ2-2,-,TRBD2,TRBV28,CASSFIGTSGSTNTGELFF,TGTGCCAGCAGCTTTATCGGGACTAGCGGCTCTACGAACACCGGGGAGCTGTTTTTT
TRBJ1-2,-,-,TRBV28,CASSYTGRYGYTF,TGTGCCAGCAGTTACACAGGGAGATATGGCTACACCTTC
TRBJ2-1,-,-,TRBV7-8,CASSPTGNEQFF,TGTGCCAGCAGCCCGACCGGTAATGAGCAGTTCTTC
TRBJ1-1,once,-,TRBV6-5,CASSRTNTEAFF,TGTGCCAGCAGCCGCACTAACACTGAAGCTTTCTTT
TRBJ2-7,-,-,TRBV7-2,CASSPATPRYEQYF,TGTGCCAGCAGCCCTGCTACCCCGCGCTACGAGCAGTACTTC
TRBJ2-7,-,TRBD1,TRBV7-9,CASSPTGYRAEQYF,TGTGCCAGCAGCCCGACAGGGTATAGGGCGGAGCAGTACTTC
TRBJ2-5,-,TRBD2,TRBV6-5,CGTGLAGETQYF,TGTGGTACGGGACTAGCGGGAGAGACCCAGTACTTC
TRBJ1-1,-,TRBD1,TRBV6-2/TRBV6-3,CASSVTGGRAEAFF,TGTGCCAGCAGTGTAACAGGGGGACGGGCTGAAGCTTTCTTT
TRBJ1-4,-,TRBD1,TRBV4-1,CASSQRGRAMGPEKLFF,TGCGCCAGCAGCCAAAGGGGGCGGGCCATGGGCCCAGAAAAGCTGTTTTTT
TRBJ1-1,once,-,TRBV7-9,CASSLARQEAFF,TGTGCCAGCAGCTTAGCGAGACAAGAAGCTTTCTTT
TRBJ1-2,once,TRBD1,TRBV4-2,CASSQTMGTEYGYTF,TGTGCCAGCAGCCAGACGATGGGGACAGAATATGGCTACACCTTC
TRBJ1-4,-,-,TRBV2,CASSEALRGFELFF,TGTGCCAGCAGTGAAGCGCTTCGGGGATTTGAACTGTTTTTT
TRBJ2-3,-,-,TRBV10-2,CASSVGGKRTDTQYF,TGCGCCAGCAGTGTTGGCGGAAAAAGAACAGATACGCAGTATTTT
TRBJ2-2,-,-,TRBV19,CASSIRQGNTGELFF,TGTGCCAGTAGTATAAGGCAGGGGAACACCGGGGAGCTGTTTTTT
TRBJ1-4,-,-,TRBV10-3,CAISPGPTNEKLFF,TGTGCCATCAGCCCTGGACCGACGAATGAAAAACTGTTTTTT
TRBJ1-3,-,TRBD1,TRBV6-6,CASTDQTGGGNTIYF,TGTGCCAGCACTGATCAGACAGGGGGTGGAAACACCATATATTTT
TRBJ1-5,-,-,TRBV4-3,CASSQENFNQPQHF,TGCGCCAGCAGCCAAGAGAATTTTAATCAGCCCCAGCATTTT
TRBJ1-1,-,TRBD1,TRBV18,CASSQNRDSSSEAFF,TGTGCCAGCTCCCAAAACCGGGACAGCAGCTCGGAAGCTTTCTTT
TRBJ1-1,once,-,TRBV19,CASSIGWGQAGEAFF,TGTGCCAGTAGTATAGGGTGGGGGCAGGCTGGAGAAGCTTTCTTT
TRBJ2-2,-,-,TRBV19,CASMAAFVLGELFF,TGTGCCAGTATGGCTGCCTTTGTATTAGGGGAGCTGTTTTTT
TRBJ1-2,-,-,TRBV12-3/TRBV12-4,CASSLRGRGYTF,TGTGCCAGCAGTTTGCGGGGGCGAGGCTACACCTTC
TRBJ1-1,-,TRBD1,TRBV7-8,CASRPTGAMNTEAFF,TGTGCCAGCAGACCTACAGGGGCCATGAACACTGAAGCTTTCTTT
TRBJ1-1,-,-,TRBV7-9,CASSLAAKNTEAFF,TGTGCCAGCAGCTTAGCGGCAAAGAACACTGAAGCTTTCTTT
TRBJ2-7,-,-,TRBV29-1,CSVEGSYEQYF,TGCAGCGTTGAAGGGTCCTACGAGCAGTACTTC
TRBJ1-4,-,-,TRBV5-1,CASSLALRSFDEKLFF,TGCGCCAGCAGCTTGGCCCTTAGGAGTTTTGATGAAAAACTGTTTTTT
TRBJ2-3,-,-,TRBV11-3,CASSRDSTDTQYF,TGTGCCAGCAGCAGGGATAGCACAGATACGCAGTATTTT
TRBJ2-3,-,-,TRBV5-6,CASSQPGRRTDTQYF,TGTGCCAGCAGCCAGCCGGGACGGAGGACAGATACGCAGTATTTT
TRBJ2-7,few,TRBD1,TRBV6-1,CASSEATGGVYEQYF,TGTGCCAGCAGTGAGGCGACAGGGGGAGTCTACGAGCAGTACTTC
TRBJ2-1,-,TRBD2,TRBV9,CASSVDLLGTSQEQFF,TGTGCCAGCAGCGTAGACCTTCTGGGGACTAGCCAAGAGCAGTTCTTC
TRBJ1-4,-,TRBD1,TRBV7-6,CASSDLGTGGKRGEKLFF,TGTGCCAGCAGCGATTTAGGGACAGGGGGAAAGCGAGGTGAAAAACTGTTTTTT
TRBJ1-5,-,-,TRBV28,CASSFSQGDQPQHF,TGTGCCAGCAGTTTCAGTCAGGGTGATCAGCCCCAGCATTTT
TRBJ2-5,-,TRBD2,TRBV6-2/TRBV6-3,CASSYRQSGAFGETQYF,TGTGCCAGCAGTTATCGTCAAAGCGGGGCCTTTGGAGAGACCCAGTACTTC
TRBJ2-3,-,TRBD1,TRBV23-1,CASSQPGQGSDTQYF,TGCGCCAGCAGTCAACCTGGACAGGGTTCAGATACGCAGTATTTT
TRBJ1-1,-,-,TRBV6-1,CASSEARRFKWPNTEAFF,TGTGCCAGCAGTGAAGCGCGTCGGTTTAAATGGCCGAACACTGAAGCTTTCTTT
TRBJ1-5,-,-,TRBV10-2,CASSERGGGENQPQHF,TGCGCCAGCAGTGAACGAGGAGGAGGGGAGAATCAGCCCCAGCATTTT
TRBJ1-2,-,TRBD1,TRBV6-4,CASSAEGQGNSYGYTF,TGTGCCAGCAGTGCGGAGGGACAGGGGAATTCGTATGGCTACACCTTC
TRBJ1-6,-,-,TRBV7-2,CASSLVTWRMNSPLHF,TGTGCCAGCAGCTTAGTGACATGGCGGATGAATTCACCCCTCCACTTT
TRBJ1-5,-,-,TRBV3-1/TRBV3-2,CASSQFSHSNQPQHF,TGTGCCAGCAGCCAATTCAGCCATTCGAATCAGCCCCAGCATTTT
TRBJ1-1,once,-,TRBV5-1,CASSLAHGSMNTEAFF,TGCGCCAGCAGCTTGGCCCATGGCAGCATGAACACTGAAGCTTTCTTT
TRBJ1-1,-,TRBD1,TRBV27,CASSLQGGDTEAFF,TGTGCCAGCAGCCTACAGGGGGGGGACACTGAAGCTTTCTTT
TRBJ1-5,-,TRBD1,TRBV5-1,CASSSGQGTQPQHF,TGCGCCAGCAGCTCGGGACAGGGCACACAGCCCCAGCATTTT
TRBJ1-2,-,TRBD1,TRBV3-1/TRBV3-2,CASSQATGSYGYTF,TGTGCCAGCAGCCAAGCGACAGGGAGCTATGGCTACACCTTC
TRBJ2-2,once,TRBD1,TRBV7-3,CASSSRDRTGELFF,TGTGCCAGCAGCTCCCGGGACAGAACCGGGGAGCTGTTTTTT
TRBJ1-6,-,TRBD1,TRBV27,CASSLSGQGYSPLHF,TGTGCCAGCAGTTTATCGGGACAGGGTTATTCACCCCTCCACTTT
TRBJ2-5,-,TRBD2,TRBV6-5,CASTPLAGGGETQYF,TGTGCCAGCACCCCACTAGCGGGAGGGGGGGAGACCCAGTACTTC
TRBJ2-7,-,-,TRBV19,CASSNWREHSYEQYF,TGTGCCAGTAGTAATTGGAGGGAGCACTCCTACGAGCAGTACTTC
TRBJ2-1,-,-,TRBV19,CASSIGYNEQFF,TGTGCCAGTAGTATCGGGTACAATGAGCAGTTCTTC
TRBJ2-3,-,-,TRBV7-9,CASSLGQALGDTQYF,TGTGCCAGCAGCTTAGGACAGGCGCTGGGAGATACGCAGTATTTT
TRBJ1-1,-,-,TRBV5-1,CASSLARAQNVAFF,TGCGCCAGCAGCTTGGCAAGGGCTCAAAACGTAGCTTTCTTT
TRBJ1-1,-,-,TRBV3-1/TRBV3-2,CASTQTRNTEAFF,TGTGCCAGTACCCAAACGAGGAACACTGAAGCTTTCTTT
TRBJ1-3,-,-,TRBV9,CASSGTGNTIYF,TGTGCCAGCAGCGGGACTGGAAACACCATATATTTT
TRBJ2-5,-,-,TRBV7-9,CASSFGETQYF,TGTGCCAGCTCCTTCGGAGAGACCCAGTACTTC
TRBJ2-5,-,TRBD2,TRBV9,CASSVAIAGGQETQYF,TGTGCCAGCAGCGTGGCGATAGCGGGAGGACAGGAGACCCAGTACTTC